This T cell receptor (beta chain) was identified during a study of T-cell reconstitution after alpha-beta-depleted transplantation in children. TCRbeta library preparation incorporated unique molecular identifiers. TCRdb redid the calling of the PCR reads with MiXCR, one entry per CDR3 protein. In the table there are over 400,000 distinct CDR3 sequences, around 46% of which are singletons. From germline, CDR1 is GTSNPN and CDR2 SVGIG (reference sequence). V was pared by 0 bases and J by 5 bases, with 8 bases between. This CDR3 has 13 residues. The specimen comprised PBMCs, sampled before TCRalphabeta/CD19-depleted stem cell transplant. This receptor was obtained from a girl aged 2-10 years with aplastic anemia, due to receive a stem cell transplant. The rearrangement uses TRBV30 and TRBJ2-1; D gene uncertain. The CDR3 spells CAWSVYGDNEQFF. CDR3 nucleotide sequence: TGTGCCTGGAGTGTATACGGAGACAATGAGCAGTTCTTC.